A single sample is the source of the 29 T cell receptor beta chains below, sequenced in a study of T cells in Graves' hyperthyroidism and ophthalmopathy. Authors of the study amplified TCR beta CDR3 regions from RNA transcripts. The study used the HTBI primer set for a first-round RT-PCR of the TCR CDR3. TCRdb independently ran MiXCR on the multiplex PCR reads; one entry per CDR3 protein. Here the sample spans approximately 600,000 distinct CDR3 sequences, around 16% being singletons. The sample comprised blood. The receptors derive from a woman younger than 45 with Graves' hyperthyroidism.

This clonotype was counted only a few times. Mismatch with germline at one junction end may stem from a read error. The chain carries TRBV7-7 and TRBJ2-3; D remains unclear. CDR3 size: 13 residues. CDR1 and CDR2 from the germline V gene are SSHAT and FNYEAQ (reference sequence). This CDR3 reads CASSPLQLDTQYF. The DNA for the CDR3 is TGTGCTAGCAGCCCCCTACAACTAGATACGCAGTATTTT.

The J gene is TRBJ2-3, the V gene TRBV11-3; D perhaps matches TRBD2 (6 bases). The CDR3 contains 16 residues. Trimming removed 4 bases from V and 5 bases from J, with 19 bases in between. Germline assignment: CDR1 SGHNT and CDR2 YENEEA. DNA for the CDR3: TGTGCCAGCAGCTCAATTTACGGGAGTGCTGGAGATACGCAGTATTTT. Its translation: CASSSIYGSAGDTQYF.

This clonotype was seen many times. This chain joins TRBV7-3 and TRBJ2-3; D possibly corresponds to TRBD2 (5 bases). CDR1 is SGHTA and CDR2 is FQGTGA in the germline V gene. V dropped 6 bases and J dropped 6 bases, with 16 bases sitting between them. The CDR3 consists of 14 residues. CDR3 in amino acids: CASSHGSGMDTQYF. In DNA form, the CDR3 reads TGTGCCAGCAGTCACGGGTCGGGGATGGATACGCAGTATTTT.

This clonotype was seen a handful of times. The V gene is TRBV5-6, the J gene TRBJ2-7; D not resolved. CDR3 size: 14 residues. Germline V gene data show CDR1 as SGHDT and CDR2 as YYEEEE. V was trimmed by 0 bases and J by 5 bases, leaving 12 bases between them. As DNA, the CDR3 is TGTGCCAGCAGCTTGGGGATTCCGATCGACGAGCAGTACTTC. Protein product: CASSLGIPIDEQYF.

V is TRBV6-1 and J is TRBJ2-5; unclear D gene. V shed 2 bases and J shed 1 base, with 26 bases lying between them. Germline V lookup: CDR1 MNHNS, CDR2 SASEGT. The CDR3 consists of 20 residues. The CDR3 loop reads CASSESEHPESSDAQETQYF. The CDR3 DNA reads as TGTGCCAGCAGTGAAAGCGAGCACCCAGAAAGCTCGGATGCCCAAGAGACCCAGTACTTC.

The chain uses TRBV9 and TRBJ2-1; TRBD2 aligns across 7 bases. CDR1 SGDLS and CDR2 YYNGEE come from the germline V gene. This CDR3 spans 14 amino acids. Trimming took 6 bases from V and 4 from J; bases not matched to a gene: 7. CDR3 amino acids: CASTTLADYNEQFF. The CDR3, as DNA: TGTGCCAGCACCACCCTAGCGGATTACAATGAGCAGTTCTTC.

This clonotype showed up just a few times. V and J are TRBV30 and TRBJ1-2, with 9 bases aligning to TRBD1. This CDR3 spans 15 amino acids. V lost 4 bases, J lost 2 bases, and 8 bases stayed unmatched. The germline V gene encodes CDR1 GTSNPN and CDR2 SVGIG (reference sequence). This CDR3 reads CAWNDGDRENYGYTF. For the CDR3, the DNA is TGTGCCTGGAACGATGGGGACAGGGAAAACTATGGCTACACCTTC.

The table lists this clonotype with many counts. The genes are TRBV11-2 and TRBJ2-5; D call uncertain. The CDR3 consists of 14 residues. V was pared by 3 bases and J by 2 bases, with 10 bases between. From germline, CDR1 is SGHAT and CDR2 FQNNGV. CDR3 in amino acids: CASSFPYSQETQYF. The CDR3 DNA sequence: TGTGCCAGCAGCTTCCCCTACTCGCAAGAGACCCAGTACTTC.

Many counts were recorded for this clonotype. V is TRBV28 and J is TRBJ2-7; no definite D call. Trimming left V 6 bases short and J 2 bases short, with 8 bases between. CDR3 length equals 12 residues. Germline-derived CDR1 and CDR2 are MDHEN and SYDVKM. CDR3 amino acids: CASSWRPYEQYF. The CDR3 DNA is TGTGCCAGCAGCTGGCGGCCCTACGAGCAGTACTTC.

This chain joins TRBV7-9 and TRBJ1-1; D is unclear. In germline, CDR1 is SEHNR, CDR2 FQNEAQ (reference sequence). The V end was cut by 4 bases, the J end by 0 bases, with 12 bases between. The length of the CDR3 is 15 residues. The CDR3 DNA follows: TGTGCCAGCAGCTCAACCCTGAGCTTGAACACTGAAGCTTTCTTT. Its protein is CASSSTLSLNTEAFF.

The chain joins TRBV14 to TRBJ2-3; no reliable D call. Germline V gene data show CDR1 as SGHDN and CDR2 as FVKESK. The CDR3 has 14 residues. Trimming pared 1 base from V and 5 bases from J, leaving 10 bases between. The CDR3 DNA follows: TGTGCCAGCAGCCAAGTTTGGCCGGGAGATACGCAGTATTTT. Protein: CASSQVWPGDTQYF.

This clonotype has only a few counts. The chain combines TRBV30 with TRBJ1-2, with a possible D match to TRBD1 (5 bases). V gave up 3 bases and J gave up 4 bases, with 18 bases separating them. From germline, CDR1 is GTSNPN and CDR2 SVGIG (reference sequence). The CDR3 has 15 amino acids. The CDR3 nucleotides are TGTGCCTGGAGAACTCAGGGAGCTTTACTCTATGGCTACACCTTC. This gives the protein CAWRTQGALLYGYTF.

This clonotype was counted ten times or more. This chain joins TRBV18 and TRBJ1-1; D unclear. The CDR3 sequence is 14 residues long. Trimming left V 4 bases short and J 1 base short, with 10 bases between. The germline CDR1 and CDR2 sequences are KGHSH and LQKENI. The CDR3 DNA follows: TGTGCCAGCTCACTCGGCCGGAAGAACACTGAAGCTTTCTTT. Translated, it gives CASSLGRKNTEAFF.

V is TRBV2 and J is TRBJ1-3; D gene ambiguous. Germline-derived CDR1 and CDR2 are SNHLY and FYNNEI. The CDR3 contains 15 residues. Trimming removed 5 bases from V and 3 bases from J, with 14 bases in between. CDR3 nucleotide sequence: TGTGCCAGCAGTCTTTACGTCCCGCTTGGAAACACCATATATTTT. It is translated as CASSLYVPLGNTIYF.

The sample holds a few counts of this clonotype. V usage is TRBV9 and J usage is TRBJ2-1, with D possibly TRBD1 on 5 matching bases. V shed 3 bases and J shed 6 bases, with 7 bases lying between them. There are 12 residues in the CDR3. In germline, CDR1 is SGDLS, CDR2 YYNGEE. Here the CDR3 reads CASSARGNEQFF. In nucleotides, the CDR3 is TGTGCCAGCAGCGCTAGGGGCAATGAGCAGTTCTTC.

A few counts support this clonotype. V gene TRBV24-1 combines with J gene TRBJ2-5; D could derive from TRBD1 or TRBD2 (5 bases each). V was pared by 5 bases and J by 1 base, with 7 bases between. The length of the CDR3 is 13 residues. Germline V gene data show CDR1 as KGHDR and CDR2 as SFDVKD. CDR3 loop: CATSGGSQETQYF. The DNA for the CDR3 is TGTGCCACCAGTGGGGGGTCCCAAGAGACCCAGTACTTC.

The J gene is TRBJ2-1, the V gene TRBV7-3, with 14 nucleotides matching TRBD2. This CDR3 spans 15 amino acids. Per the germline V gene, CDR1 is SGHTA and CDR2 is FQGTGA. V lost 4 bases to trimming and J lost 9 bases; unmatched junction nucleotides: 5. The CDR3 sequence: CASSSGLAGVREQFF. The CDR3 bases are TGTGCCAGCAGCTCGGGACTAGCGGGAGTACGTGAGCAGTTCTTC.

This clonotype was recorded a few times. V gene TRBV20-1 combines with J gene TRBJ2-3; the D gene is possibly TRBD1 (5 bases). Per the germline V gene, CDR1 is DFQATT and CDR2 is SNEGSKA (reference sequence). V was trimmed by 4 bases and J by 0 bases, leaving 11 bases between them. The length of the CDR3 is 14 residues. For the CDR3, the DNA is TGCAGTGCTACCAGACAGCCCAGCACAGATACGCAGTATTTT. Encoded protein: CSATRQPSTDTQYF.

This clonotype has at least ten counts. The rearrangement joins TRBV10-3 to TRBJ2-7, with 8 nucleotides matching TRBD2. The CDR3 has 15 amino acids. Germline V gene lookup returns CDR1 ENHRY and CDR2 SYGVKD. Trimming took 3 bases from V and 3 from J; bases not matched to a gene: 7. The CDR3 region has the DNA TGTGCCATCAGTGAACGAGCGGGAGAGTTCTACGAGCAGTACTTC. Translating it yields CAISERAGEFYEQYF.

This clonotype was observed a few times. The chain recombines TRBV12-5 with TRBJ1-2; unclear D gene. Germline values: CDR1 LGHNT, CDR2 FRNRAP. This CDR3 contains 14 residues. Trimming cost V 3 bases and J 8 bases, with 16 bases left between them. CDR3 in amino acids: CASGLYRVWRGYTF. Written as DNA, the CDR3 is TGTGCTAGTGGTTTATACCGGGTTTGGCGCGGCTACACCTTC.

The V gene is TRBV9, the J gene TRBJ2-1; TRBD1 matches 8 bases. The CDR3 loop spans 19 amino acids. Unmatched junction bases numbered 18, after V lost 4 bases and J lost 3 bases. Germline loops: CDR1 SGDLS, CDR2 YYNGEE. CDR3: CASSPRTGLGSRRYNEQFF. The CDR3 coding sequence is TGTGCCAGCAGCCCTCGGACAGGGCTTGGAAGTCGGCGCTACAATGAGCAGTTCTTC.

This clonotype was seen many times. This chain uses TRBV5-1 with TRBJ2-1; possibly TRBD1 or TRBD2 for D (6 bases each). V lost 0 bases and J 10 bases, leaving 14 bases between the germline ends. The CDR3 consists of 14 residues. Germline CDR1 and CDR2: SGHRS and YFSETQ. The CDR3 protein is CASSLVTGAEEQFF. In DNA form, the CDR3 reads TGCGCCAGCAGCTTGGTTACGGGGGCAGAGGAGCAGTTCTTC. The variable domain in full, with the rest retrieved from reference TRBV5-1 and TRBJ2-1, is KAGVTQTPRYLIKTRGQQVTLSCSPISGHRSVSWYQQTPGQGLQFLFEYFSETQRNKGNFPGRFSGRQFSNSRSEMNVSTLELGDSALYLCASSLVTGAEEQFFGPGTRLTVL.

This clonotype has a handful of counts. The rearrangement links TRBV7-9 to TRBJ2-1; unclear D gene. The CDR3 sequence is 15 residues long. Germline loops: CDR1 SEHNR, CDR2 FQNEAQ (reference sequence). The germline V and J ends were trimmed by 0 bases and 0 bases, with 6 bases remaining between them. The CDR3 loop is CASSLAGFSYNEQFF. The CDR3 nucleotides are TGTGCCAGCAGCTTAGCCGGTTTCTCCTACAATGAGCAGTTCTTC.

This clonotype was counted only a few times. The rearrangement uses TRBV20-1 and TRBJ2-1; D possibly corresponds to TRBD2 (5 bases). Germline CDR1 is DFQATT and CDR2 is SNEGSKA (reference sequence). The CDR3 spans 15 residues. V was trimmed by 3 bases and J by 1 base, leaving 13 bases between them. In DNA form, the CDR3 reads TGCAGTGCTAGTAAAATAGCGAGGTCCTACAATGAGCAGTTCTTC. This encodes CSASKIARSYNEQFF.

This clonotype was detected ten times or more. The chain links TRBV5-1 to TRBJ1-5; 8 bases match TRBD1. The CDR3 contains 17 residues. V dropped 0 bases and J dropped 1; count of bases not matched to a gene: 6. Germline loops: CDR1 SGHRS, CDR2 YFSETQ. The CDR3 reads CASSLGTGKESNQPQHF. The CDR3 nucleotides read TGCGCCAGCAGCTTGGGGACAGGGAAGGAAAGCAATCAGCCCCAGCATTTT.

This clonotype was counted many times. The V gene is TRBV14, the J gene TRBJ1-2; unclear D gene. Germline loops: CDR1 SGHDN, CDR2 FVKESK. The CDR3 spans 13 residues. Deletions cut 0 bases from V and 5 bases from J, with 7 bases between. In DNA, the CDR3 is TGTGCCAGCAGCCAAGATCAGCGGTATGGCTACACCTTC. Translated: CASSQDQRYGYTF.

This clonotype was counted ten times or more. V is TRBV7-2 and J is TRBJ2-5; possibly TRBD1 for D (5 bases). Trimming pared 3 bases from V and 5 bases from J, leaving 10 bases between. Germline CDR1 SGHTA, CDR2 FQGNSA. The CDR3 consists of 13 residues. CDR3 protein: CASSLGRSETQYF. The CDR3 DNA is TGTGCCAGCAGCTTGGGGCGATCGGAGACCCAGTACTTC.

This rearrangement joins TRBV5-1 to TRBJ1-1; TRBD1 is a possible D gene (6 bases). V lost 7 bases and J 1 base, leaving 11 bases between the germline ends. Looked up from germline, CDR1 is SGHRS and CDR2 is YFSETQ. The CDR3 spans 13 residues. The CDR3, as DNA: TGCGCCAGCGGAGGGGGGACGAACACTGAAGCTTTCTTT. The encoded protein is CASGGGTNTEAFF. Full variable domain (remainder filled in from reference TRBV5-1 and TRBJ1-1): KAGVTQTPRYLIKTRGQQVTLSCSPISGHRSVSWYQQTPGQGLQFLFEYFSETQRNKGNFPGRFSGRQFSNSRSEMNVSTLELGDSALYLCASGGGTNTEAFFGQGTRLTVV.

This clonotype was recorded at least ten times. The rearrangement uses TRBV28 and TRBJ2-7; tentative D call: TRBD1 (6 bases). The CDR3 has 13 residues. The V end lost 3 bases, the J end lost 8 bases, and 14 bases lay between the germline ends. Per germline, CDR1 MDHEN and CDR2 SYDVKM. The DNA for the CDR3 is TGTGCCAGCAGTTTGGAACAGGGCGGTAAGCAGTACTTC. Amino acid sequence: CASSLEQGGKQYF.